This TCR beta chain was identified during a study of blood T cell repertoires in COVID-19. Study at large: Collection of acute and convalescent COVID-19 samples took place in the United States, Italy and Spain. From T cells, B-cell-depleted T cells, or PBMCs came the material, which was cDNA or gDNA.

CDR3 length: 15 amino acids. Germline CDR1 is SGHRS and CDR2 is YFSETQ. The ends lost 4 bases at V and 6 bases at J; junction bases unmatched: 9. Original processing methods: Nucleated cell number was recorded as an estimate derived from reference gene primer amplification. Data came from immunoSEQ multiplex PCR; TCRdb stores just in-frame clones and leaves some out. Clone size and the V and J calls come from that table; the DNA yielded D and trimming. The sample shows 98,000 or so clones, about 80% of them seen only once. The specimen was peripheral blood. The J gene is TRBJ2-2, the V gene TRBV5-1; TRBD2 matches at 7 bases. This receptor was identified in a man aged 60 to 75 with acute or convalescent COVID-19. The CDR3 region has the DNA TGCGCCAGCAGCATAGGCGGGGGAAACCCCGGGGAGCTGTTTTTT. Amino acids: CASSIGGGNPGELFF.